Sequencing of this T cell receptor beta chain was carried out in a study of cytomegalovirus exposure and HLA in healthy donors (dated by TCRdb to 2015 to 2018). Regarding the complete study: According to an earlier analysis of a few hundred of the donors, about 170 million T cells yielded 100 million or so unique TCR beta sequences and approximately 300 Gb of sequence data. Approximately 330 gigabases of sequencing data and roughly 80 million unique TCR sequences made up an early release that covered fewer than 650 HLA-typed donors. The genetic ancestry cluster associated with self-reported Caucasian donors included approximately 85% of the roughly 360 genotyped donors. The study aimed to test whether signatures of past pathogen exposure could be identified by cataloging public T cell receptors. The T cell repertoires of several hundred subjects were profiled by immunosequencing and related to cytomegalovirus serostatus. Besides the first cohort of more than 650 subjects, a separate validation cohort made up of 120 different subjects was used. To predict cytomegalovirus infection status, the study combined high-throughput TCR immunosequencing, statistical association of individual TCRs with disease status, and machine learning. To study patterns of TCR occurrence, a later analysis re-analyzed previously published TCR beta repertoires from 700 or so donors and added high-resolution HLA genotyping. Rather than using new phenotypic data, the later analysis identified candidate immune exposures from TCR beta sequences and from how often those sequences occurred across donors. An earlier analysis of approximately 630 of the donors applied high-throughput TCR beta sequencing to assess whether each TCR beta V gene segment acted as functional or pseudogenic. Donor age, sex, ethnicity and CMV serostatus were collected together with the repertoire data. A later genetic analysis took genome-wide SNP genotypes for about 65% of the roughly 670 donors and used that subset as a discovery cohort. Every repertoire in the discovery cohort had been generated on one and the same sequencing platform. HLA typing included class I and class II loci at four-digit resolution. Typing coverage differed by locus: A, B, C, DRB1 and DQB1 were typed in about 620-630 donors, DQA1 in 500 to 550, DPA1 in 600 to 610, and DPB1 in about 450. Because of strong linkage in the cohort, 4 to 6 DR-DQ haplotypes were treated as single units for association and clustering. Among around 400 genotyped donors of the cohort, an average of roughly 230,000 unique TCR beta nucleotide sequences was sequenced per donor, of which approximately 18% were non-productive.

Overall study results and their limits: When HLA alleles, especially DR and DQ, strongly co-occurred, TCR associations were difficult to assign to individual alleles. Specific HLA alleles were associated with 15,000 to 20,000 TCR beta sequences at a false discovery rate of 0.05 in a later analysis. Compared with the 666-donor mean, donors in an Asian-associated ancestry cluster had fewer N-insertions in productive TCRs, according to a later genetic analysis. In an earlier analysis of approximately 590 of the donors, most TCR beta V segments were observed in productive rearrangements about 87% or about 30% of the time, broadly matching IMGT annotations. Only TCR beta chains were sequenced in this cohort, and the absence of alpha or paired-chain data limited detectable features. In both the original and validation cohorts, the classifier was reported to diagnose cytomegalovirus status with high specificity and sensitivity. Some IMGT-functional V segments, including TRBV6-2 and TRBV6-3, could not be distinguished by the 87-base-pair reads and were therefore excluded. According to a later analysis, most CMV-associated TCR beta chains appeared to be HLA-restricted, and the HLA associations seemed to be driven largely by CMV exposure. In a later analysis, HLA-associated TCR beta chains were found to be more clonally expanded and to have lower generation probabilities than equally common non-associated chains. Roughly uniform sequencing depth across donors was assumed in presence/absence analyses, although this assumption may not hold. The study listed 164 TCR beta chains as associated with cytomegalovirus. A group of highly shared sequence variants was considered likely to be a technical artifact of the sequencing pipeline. The authors suggested that the approach could potentially be generalized to other disease states and immunological phenotypes. Roughly 17 rarely observed V segments, including chromosome 9 orphons, were excluded from the earlier analysis of several hundred of the donors because counts were too low. According to a later analysis, TCR association rates differed among HLA loci, with DRB1 alleles showing the most associated TCRs and HLA-C alleles showing the fewest. The only immune exposure information available for the cohort was CMV serostatus. A further reported finding was that TCR beta sequences accurately predicted the HLA-A and HLA-B alleles for most subjects in the first cohort. Because HLA typing was missing for some donors at each locus, association tests included only the typed subset. In vitro tests confirmed that a few of the cytomegalovirus-associated TCR beta chains recognize cytomegalovirus antigens. Several of the top co-occurrence clusters appeared to be linked to parvovirus B19, influenza, CMV and Epstein-Barr virus, according to a later analysis. Correlated functional status among segregating V segments might be attributable to linkage disequilibrium, but an unknown experimental factor could not be ruled out. V-gene and J-gene trimming of TCR beta chains was associated with a missense DCLRE1C variant in a later genetic analysis, and the association was replicated in an independent cohort. Most TCR sequences were observed very rarely across donors, whereas some public TCRs were present in many individuals.

The germline V gene sets CDR1 to SGHNT and CDR2 to YENEEA. From cysteine to phenylalanine, the CDR3 is 14 amino acids long. The CDR3 DNA has 42 bases and is translated from base 1. The junction carries 8 bases between V and J, which are trimmed by 2 bases and 1 base respectively. The cohort was made up of 666 healthy bone marrow donors. At the time of sampling, every cohort member was nominally healthy, though immune exposures that went unrecorded were likely present. The donor was CMV seronegative and belonged to the group of 350 or so seronegative cohort members. Every donor gave a peripheral blood sample, and the peripheral blood mononuclear cells from that sample were used for TCR beta sequencing. Genomic DNA extraction from the blood cell samples was performed with the Qiagen DNeasy Blood Extraction Kit. The protocol used for the library was the immunoSEQ multiplex PCR assay. For the multiplex PCR, a mixture combining 60 forward primers for TCR Vbeta segments and 13 reverse primers for TCR Jbeta segments was used. The CDR3 region of rearranged TCR beta genes was amplified from genomic DNA by a multiplex PCR assay. Amplified TCR beta libraries were sequenced as 87-base-pair reads on the Illumina HiSeq System. In the original analysis: Across the 670 or so repertoires, a later analysis counted 60 million to 90 million unique TCR beta chains, roughly 11 million of which were shared by at least two donors. A nearest-neighbor algorithm error-corrected the raw reads and collapsed the reads into unique sequences, merging closely related sequences to remove PCR and sequencing errors. To assign V, D and J gene segments, CDR3 sequences were aligned to IMGT reference sequences. Each retained sequence needed at least a six-nucleotide match to both a V gene segment and a J gene segment. Rearrangements were classified as productive when the CDR3 lacked stop codons and remained in frame with V and J, and all other rearrangements were classified as non-productive. Following IMGT convention, CDR3 was defined as the stretch from the second conserved V-encoded cysteine to the conserved J-encoded phenylalanine. In an earlier analysis of more than 550 of the donors, sequences lacking an unambiguous match to a single V gene segment were excluded. In an earlier analysis of roughly 500 of the donors, V segments were called functional above 56.7% productive rearrangements and were called segregating when the between-donor standard deviation exceeded 5%. A statistical classification framework was built for diagnosing cytomegalovirus status from the catalog of TCR beta chain sequences. In a later analysis, V and J genes were assigned by comparing TCR nucleotide sequences against IMGT/GENE-DB human TR gene sequences. Using the TCRdist pipeline, a later analysis assigned CDR3 sequences along with most-parsimonious VDJ recombination scenarios. A later analysis defined each TCR beta chain by its CDR3 amino acid sequence plus V-gene family, and excluded reads lacking a unique V-gene family. In a later analysis, approximately 640 highly shared, low-generation-probability nucleotide sequences were removed to address suspected cross-contamination and a sequencing artifact. In a later analysis, a clonal expansion index was calculated for each public chain from normalized within-repertoire ranks of inferred template counts. A later analysis computed generation probabilities with a VDJ recombination model fitted to out-of-frame rearrangements, and checked the results against IGoR. A later analysis scored TCR-TCR, TCR-HLA and TCR-CMV co-occurrence with hypergeometric tests, applying a repertoire-size bias correction to TCR pairs. A later analysis estimated false discovery rates by permuting HLA or CMV assignments 20 times. In a later analysis, co-occurring TCRs were grouped using DBSCAN, and TCRdist sequence similarity was added for clustering within HLA-allele-positive subsets. Co-occurrence clustering excluded repertoires with fewer than 30,000 or more than 120,000 public chains, plus five with anomalous nucleotide sharing. TCRdb mirrors the immuneACCESS table, restricted to in-frame sequences. Some clones are absent from its copies; in checked studies, under half trace to an unresolved V gene, and the reason for the others is unknown. V and J calls plus clone size are reproduced from that table; the DNA served to infer D and trimming. This sample gives under 90,000 clones in total; approximately 75% of them show up just once. The ten largest clonotypes hold roughly 7.2% of the sample.

On this clone: The clone's antigen remains unknown. Base qualities are not provided; no much larger clone lies one nucleotide away.

The rearranged segments are TRBV11-3 and TRBJ1-1; the D gene assignment is ambiguous. The clonotype comes from a woman aged 40 to 49 in good health and CMV-seronegative. Sample: PBMCs. The base sequence is TGTGCCAGCAGCTTATCCTCAGGGAACACTGAAGCTTTCTTT. This sequence encodes CASSLSSGNTEAFF.